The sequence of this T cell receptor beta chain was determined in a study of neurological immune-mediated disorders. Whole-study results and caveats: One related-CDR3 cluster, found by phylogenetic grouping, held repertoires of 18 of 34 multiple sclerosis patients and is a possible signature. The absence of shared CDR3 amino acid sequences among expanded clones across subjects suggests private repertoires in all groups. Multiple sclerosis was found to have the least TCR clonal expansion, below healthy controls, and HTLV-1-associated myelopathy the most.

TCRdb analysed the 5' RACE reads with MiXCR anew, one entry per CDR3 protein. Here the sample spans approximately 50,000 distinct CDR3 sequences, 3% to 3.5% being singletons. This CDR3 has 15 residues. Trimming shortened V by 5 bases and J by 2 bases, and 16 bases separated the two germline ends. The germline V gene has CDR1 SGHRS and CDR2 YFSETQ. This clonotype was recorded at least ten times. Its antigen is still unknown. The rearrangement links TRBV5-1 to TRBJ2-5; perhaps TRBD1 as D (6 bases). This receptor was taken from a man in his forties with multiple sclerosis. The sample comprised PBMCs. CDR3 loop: CASRPTGTNQETQYF. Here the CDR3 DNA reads TGCGCCAGCAGACCCACCGGGACAAATCAAGAGACCCAGTACTTC.